This T cell receptor (beta chain) was captured in a study of blood T cell repertoires in COVID-19. Looking at the study overall: The United States, Italy and Spain provided the acute and convalescent COVID-19 samples. PBMCs, B-cell-depleted T cells, or T cells were the source of the cDNA or gDNA that made up the material.

The germline gives CDR1 SNHLY, CDR2 FYNNEI. This CDR3 is 15 amino acids long. V lost 1 base, J lost 2 bases, and 1 base stayed unmatched. In the authors' methods: Nucleated cell number was recorded as an estimate derived from reference gene primer amplification. Assay: immunoSEQ multiplex PCR; the TCRdb copy retains only in-frame clones and omits some. V and J calls and clone size are copied from that table; D and trimming were computed from the DNA. The repertoire holds some 100,000 clones, roughly 92% seen once, with under 7.5% in the top ten. The sequencing input was peripheral blood. This chain joins TRBV2 and TRBJ1-5; the match to TRBD1 covers 8 bases. The receptor comes from a man between 65 and 79 years old with acute or convalescent COVID-19. CDR3 in DNA: TGTGCCAGCAGTGAAGAGACAGGGGGCAATCAGCCCCAGCATTTT. Residues: CASSEETGGNQPQHF.